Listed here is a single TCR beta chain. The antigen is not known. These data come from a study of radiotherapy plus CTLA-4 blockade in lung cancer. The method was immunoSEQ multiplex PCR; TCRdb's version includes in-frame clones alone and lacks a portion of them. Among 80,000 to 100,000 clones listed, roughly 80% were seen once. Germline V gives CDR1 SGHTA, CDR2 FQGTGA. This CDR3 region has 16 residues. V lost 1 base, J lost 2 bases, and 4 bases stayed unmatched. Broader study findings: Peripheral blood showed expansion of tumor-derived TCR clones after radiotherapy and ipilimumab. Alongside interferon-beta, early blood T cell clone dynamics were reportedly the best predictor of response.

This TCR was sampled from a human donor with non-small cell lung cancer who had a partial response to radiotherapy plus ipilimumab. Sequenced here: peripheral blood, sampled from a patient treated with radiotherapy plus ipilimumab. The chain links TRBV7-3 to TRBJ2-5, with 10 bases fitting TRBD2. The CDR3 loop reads CASSLNPLAGQETQYF. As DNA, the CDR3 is TGTGCCAGCAGCTTAAACCCACTAGCGGGGCAAGAGACCCAGTACTTC.